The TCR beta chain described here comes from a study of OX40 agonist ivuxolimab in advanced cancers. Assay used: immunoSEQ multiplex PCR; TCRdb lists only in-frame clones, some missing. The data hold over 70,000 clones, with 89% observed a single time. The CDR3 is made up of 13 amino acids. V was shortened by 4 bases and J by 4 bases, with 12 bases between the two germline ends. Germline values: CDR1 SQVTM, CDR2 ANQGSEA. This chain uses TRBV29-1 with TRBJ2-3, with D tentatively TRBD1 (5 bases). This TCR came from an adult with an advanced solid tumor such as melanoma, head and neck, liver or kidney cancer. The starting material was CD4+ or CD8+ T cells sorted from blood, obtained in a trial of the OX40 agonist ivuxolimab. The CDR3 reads CSVAKGKADTQYF. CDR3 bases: TGCAGCGTTGCGAAGGGGAAGGCAGATACGCAGTATTTT.